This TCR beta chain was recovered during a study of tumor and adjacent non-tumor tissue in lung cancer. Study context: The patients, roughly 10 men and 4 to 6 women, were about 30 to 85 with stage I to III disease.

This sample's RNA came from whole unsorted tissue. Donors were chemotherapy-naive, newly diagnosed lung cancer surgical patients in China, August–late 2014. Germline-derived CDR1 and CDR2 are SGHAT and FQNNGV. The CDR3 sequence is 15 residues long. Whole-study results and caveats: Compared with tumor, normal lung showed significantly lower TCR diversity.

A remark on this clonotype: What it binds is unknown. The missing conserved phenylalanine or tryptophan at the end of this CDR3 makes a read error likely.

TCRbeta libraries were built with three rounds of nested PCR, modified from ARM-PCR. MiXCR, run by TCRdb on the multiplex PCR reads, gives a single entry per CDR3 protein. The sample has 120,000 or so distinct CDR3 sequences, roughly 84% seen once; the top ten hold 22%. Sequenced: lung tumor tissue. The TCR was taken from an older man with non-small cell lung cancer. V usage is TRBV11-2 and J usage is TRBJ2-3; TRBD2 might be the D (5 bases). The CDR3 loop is CACSLGLDGADTQYL. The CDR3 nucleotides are TGTGCCTGCAGCTTAGGGCTCGACGGGGCAGATACGCAGTATCTT.